Below are 31 T cell receptor beta chains sequenced from a single sample in a study of T cells expressing NK-cell markers (dated by TCRdb to 2019 to 2021). Library preparation employed 5' RACE. TCRdb lists the instrument as Illumina HiSeq 2000. Reads reprocessed by TCRdb are summarized as one entry per CDR3 protein sequence, and DNA is absent. For this sample, the table gives some 440,000 distinct CDR3 sequences. The biggest ten clones account for about 1.5% of the sample. The sample was blood T cells: a sorted CD56 or NKG2C T cell subset, CD4+ or CD8+ T cells, or bulk PBMC T cells (not recorded which). Source of these receptors: a woman aged 45-65 years in good health. Donor details come from another sample of the same person, matched by shared clones.

The chain joins TRBV3-1 to TRBJ2-2; TCRdb outputs TRBD2, but without DNA this stays unchecked. The CDR3 is 15 amino acids. CDR1 LGHDT and CDR2 YNNKEL come from the germline V gene (reference sequence). The CDR3 loop reads CASRRLAGGTGELFF. The whole variable domain, filled in from reference TRBV3-1 and TRBJ2-2, reads DTAVSQTPKYLVTQMGNDKSIKCEQNLGHDTMYWYKQDSKKFLKIMFSYNNKELIINETVPNRFSPKSPDKAHLNLHINSLELGDSAVYFCASRRLAGGTGELFFGEGSRLTVL.

This rearrangement joins TRBV5-1 to TRBJ2-1. Germline V gives CDR1 SGHRS, CDR2 YFSETQ. The CDR3 has 13 amino acids. CDR3 loop: CASNEVSYNEQFF.

This chain uses TRBV12-3 or TRBV12-4 with TRBJ2-2. This CDR3 spans 14 amino acids. CDR3 loop: CASSLARVTGELFF.

The V call is TRBV29-1, the J call TRBJ1-1. Germline V gives CDR1 SQVTM, CDR2 ANQGSEA. The CDR3 sequence is 13 residues long. CDR3 sequence reads: CSAAWGMNTEAFF.

The rearrangement uses TRBV10-2 and TRBJ1-6. The CDR3 consists of 16 residues. The germline CDR1 and CDR2 sequences are WSHSY and SAAADI. CDR3 in amino acids: CASSESVGFSNSPLHF.

J is TRBJ2-5 and V is TRBV9; lacking DNA, the TRBD1 call made by TCRdb goes unchecked. The CDR3 length is 17 residues. Looked up from germline, CDR1 is SGDLS and CDR2 is YYNGEE. CDR3 region: CASSVSSGGGSSETQYF.

The chain links TRBV20-1 to TRBJ2-7. Germline values: CDR1 DFQATT, CDR2 SNEGSKA (reference sequence). The CDR3 extends over 12 amino acids. CDR3 region: CSAATKSYEQYF.

The V gene is TRBV12-3 or TRBV12-4, the J gene TRBJ1-4; TCRdb's D call of TRBD1 is untestable without DNA. The CDR3 length is 16 residues. The CDR3 region is CASSFPSGPMGEKLFF.

This chain connects TRBV7-2 to TRBJ2-1. Looked up from germline, CDR1 is SGHTA and CDR2 is FQGNSA. This CDR3 is built from 15 residues. The CDR3 is CASRSIFSSYNEQFF.

This chain links TRBV6-5 with TRBJ1-3. The CDR3 is 16 residues long. Germline V gene sequence: CDR1 MNHEY, CDR2 SVGAGI. Here the CDR3 reads CASRRDTGISGNTIYF.

The chain carries TRBV19 and TRBJ1-5. The CDR3 spans 15 residues. Germline CDR1 is LNHDA and CDR2 is SQIVND (reference sequence). The CDR3: CASSMWVLGNQPQHF.

The V call is TRBV3-1, the J call TRBJ2-4; TCRdb selects TRBD1, and the lack of DNA leaves this call unchecked. Per the germline V gene, CDR1 is LGHDT and CDR2 is YNNKEL (reference sequence). CDR3 length: 15 residues. CDR3: CASSPPGTGGDIQYF.

V gene TRBV4-1 combines with J gene TRBJ1-5. This CDR3 contains 15 residues. The germline V gene has CDR1 MGHRA and CDR2 YSYEKL. CDR3 amino acids: CASSQERWGDQPQHF.

The chain couples TRBV5-5 to TRBJ2-3. Germline values: CDR1 SGHKS, CDR2 YYEKEE (reference sequence). This CDR3 has 16 residues. This chain's CDR3 is CASTPGQRSSTDTQYF. Using reference TRBV5-5 and TRBJ2-3 for the parts outside the CDR3, the full variable domain is DAGVTQSPTHLIKTRGQQVTLRCSPISGHKSVSWYQQVLGQGPQFIFQYYEKEERGRGNFPDRFSARQFPNYSSELNVNALLLGDSALYLCASTPGQRSSTDTQYFGPGTRLTVL.

The rearrangement links TRBV12-3 or TRBV12-4 to TRBJ2-1. This CDR3 contains 17 residues. This CDR3 is CASSLLSGLNTPNEQFF.

CDR3 region: CSVEDLMRRPNTEAFF. This sequence joins TRBV29-1 and TRBJ1-1. Germline V CDR1 and CDR2: SQVTM, ANQGSEA. The CDR3 extends over 16 amino acids.

V is TRBV5-1 and J is TRBJ2-6; there is no DNA to check the TCRdb D call of TRBD1. Germline values: CDR1 SGHRS, CDR2 YFSETQ. This CDR3 comprises 20 residues. CDR3 sequence: CASSLSGTGGANGGANVLTF.

The chain uses TRBV5-1 and TRBJ2-2. The CDR3 contains 15 residues. Germline CDR1 SGHRS, CDR2 YFSETQ. This chain's CDR3 is CASSLRTANTGELFF.

V gene TRBV9 combines with J gene TRBJ2-7. The CDR3 is made up of 15 amino acids. The V gene's germline CDR1 is SGDLS and CDR2 YYNGEE. Here the CDR3 reads CASSARAGTTYEQYF.

This chain joins TRBV5-1 and TRBJ1-5; with no DNA, the TCRdb D assignment of TRBD1 cannot be verified. The germline gives CDR1 SGHRS, CDR2 YFSETQ. The CDR3 sequence is 15 residues long. The CDR3 spells CASSFGGGYNQPQHF.

The chain is built from TRBV2 and TRBJ2-5; absent DNA, TCRdb's TRBD2 call cannot be checked. The germline V gene encodes CDR1 SNHLY and CDR2 FYNNEI. This CDR3 spans 12 amino acids. The CDR3: CASKREGETQYF.

Here the CDR3 reads CASSQGMNTEAFF. This chain links TRBV3-1 with TRBJ1-1. CDR1 is LGHDT, CDR2 YNNKEL, per germline (reference sequence). The CDR3 length is 13 residues.

This sequence joins TRBV2 and TRBJ2-1; the TCRdb call, TRBD2, lacks DNA for checking. There are 15 residues in the CDR3. Germline V gene sequence: CDR1 SNHLY, CDR2 FYNNEI. This CDR3 reads CASSPRTSQGNEQFF.

The rearrangement joins TRBV30 to TRBJ1-5. Looked up from germline, CDR1 is GTSNPN and CDR2 is SVGIG (reference sequence). The CDR3 has 14 amino acids. CDR3 region: CAWSGYWSNQPQHF.

The chain employs TRBV20-1 and TRBJ2-1; the D gene TCRdb calls, TRBD2, cannot be checked with no DNA. The V gene's germline CDR1 is DFQATT and CDR2 SNEGSKA (reference sequence). This CDR3 spans 15 amino acids. CDR3 loop: CSASVLAGAYNEQFF.

The V and J genes are TRBV27 and TRBJ1-1; the D call from TCRdb, TRBD1, cannot be confirmed without DNA. CDR3 length: 16 amino acids. Germline V gene lookup returns CDR1 MNHEY and CDR2 SMNVEV (reference sequence). CDR3 loop: CASSVTLPPRITEAFF.

The chain uses TRBV6-1 and TRBJ2-1; the D call of TRBD2 rests on TCRdb alone, since no DNA is present to check it. This CDR3 region has 14 residues. Germline V CDR1 and CDR2: MNHNS, SASEGT. CDR3 region: CASSEGLASGEQFF.

The chain recombines TRBV10-3 with TRBJ2-5; TCRdb selects TRBD2, and the lack of DNA leaves this call unchecked. Germline CDR1 ENHRY, CDR2 SYGVKD. There are 13 residues in the CDR3. The CDR3 loop reads CATEEEGQETQYF.

The CDR3 here is CATSRVDGTTGELFF. J is TRBJ2-2 and V is TRBV15. The germline gives CDR1 LNHNV, CDR2 YYDKDF (reference sequence). The CDR3 sequence is 15 residues long.

The chain has TRBV27 and TRBJ2-3. This CDR3 has 17 residues. The germline V gene encodes CDR1 MNHEY and CDR2 SMNVEV (reference sequence). The CDR3 spells CASSLGPILASTDTQYF.

The gene calls are TRBV3-1 and TRBJ2-5; TCRdb gives TRBD2 as the D gene, but with no DNA this cannot be confirmed. The CDR3 consists of 15 residues. CDR1 is LGHDT and CDR2 is YNNKEL in the germline V gene (reference sequence). The CDR3 sequence is CASSQGVGASETQYF.